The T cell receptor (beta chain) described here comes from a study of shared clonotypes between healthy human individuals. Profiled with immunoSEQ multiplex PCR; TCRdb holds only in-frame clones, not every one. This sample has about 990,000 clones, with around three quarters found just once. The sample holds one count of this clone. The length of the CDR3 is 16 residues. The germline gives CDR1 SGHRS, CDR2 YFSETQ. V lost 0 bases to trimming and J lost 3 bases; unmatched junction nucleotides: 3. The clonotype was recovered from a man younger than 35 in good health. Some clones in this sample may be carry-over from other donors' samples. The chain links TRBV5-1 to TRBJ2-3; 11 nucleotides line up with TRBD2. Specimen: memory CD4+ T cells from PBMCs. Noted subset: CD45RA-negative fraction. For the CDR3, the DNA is TGCGCCAGCAGCTTGGAGACTAGCGGGACTACAGATACGCAGTATTTT. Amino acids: CASSLETSGTTDTQYF.